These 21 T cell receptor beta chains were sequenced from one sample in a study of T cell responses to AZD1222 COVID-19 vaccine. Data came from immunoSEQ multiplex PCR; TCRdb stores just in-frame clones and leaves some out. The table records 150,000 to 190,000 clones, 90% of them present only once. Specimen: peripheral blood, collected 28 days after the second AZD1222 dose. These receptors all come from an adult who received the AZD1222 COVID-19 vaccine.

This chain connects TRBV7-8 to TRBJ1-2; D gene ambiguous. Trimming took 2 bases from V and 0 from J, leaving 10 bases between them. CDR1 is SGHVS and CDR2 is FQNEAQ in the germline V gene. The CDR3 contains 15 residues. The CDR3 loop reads CASSLSTPANYGYTF. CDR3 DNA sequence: TGTGCCAGCAGCTTATCAACTCCGGCTAACTATGGCTACACCTTC.

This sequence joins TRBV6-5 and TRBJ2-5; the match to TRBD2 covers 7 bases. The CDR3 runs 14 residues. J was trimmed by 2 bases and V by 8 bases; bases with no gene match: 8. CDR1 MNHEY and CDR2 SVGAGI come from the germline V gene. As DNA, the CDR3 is TGTGCCAGCGGGGTGGGGGGGTCACAAGAGACCCAGTACTTC. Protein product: CASGVGGSQETQYF.

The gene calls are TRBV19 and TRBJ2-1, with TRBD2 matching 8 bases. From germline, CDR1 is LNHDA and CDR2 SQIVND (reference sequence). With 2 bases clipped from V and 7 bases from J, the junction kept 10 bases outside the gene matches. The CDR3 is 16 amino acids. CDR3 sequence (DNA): TGTGCCAGTAGTATAAGCCCCAGCGGGAGTGCGAATGAGCAGTTCTTC. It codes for CASSISPSGSANEQFF.

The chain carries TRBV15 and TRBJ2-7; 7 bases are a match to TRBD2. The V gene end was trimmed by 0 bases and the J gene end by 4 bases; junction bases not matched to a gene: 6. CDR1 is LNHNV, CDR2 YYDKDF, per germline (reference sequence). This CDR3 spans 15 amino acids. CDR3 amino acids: CATSREKGRVYEQYF. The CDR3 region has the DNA TGTGCCACCAGCAGAGAAAAGGGGAGGGTTTACGAGCAGTACTTC.

The CDR3 reads CATSDTGTEAFF. The CDR3 DNA follows: TGTGCCACCAGTGATACTGGAACTGAAGCTTTCTTT. The rearrangement joins TRBV24-1 to TRBJ1-1; D remains ambiguous. Germline V gene data show CDR1 as KGHDR and CDR2 as SFDVKD. Trimming stripped 3 bases from V and 5 bases from J, with 6 bases between. CDR3 size: 12 residues.

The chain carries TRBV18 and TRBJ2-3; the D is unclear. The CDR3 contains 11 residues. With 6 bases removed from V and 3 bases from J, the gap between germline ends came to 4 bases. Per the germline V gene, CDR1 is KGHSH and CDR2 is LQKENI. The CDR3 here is CASSDTDTQYF. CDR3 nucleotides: TGTGCCAGCTCGGATACAGATACGCAGTATTTT.

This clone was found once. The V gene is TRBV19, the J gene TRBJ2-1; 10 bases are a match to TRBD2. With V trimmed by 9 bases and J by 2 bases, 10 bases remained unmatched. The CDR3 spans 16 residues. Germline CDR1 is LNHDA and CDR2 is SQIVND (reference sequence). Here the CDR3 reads CASRDQREGPYNEQFF. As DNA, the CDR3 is TGTGCCAGCCGGGACCAGCGGGAGGGCCCCTACAATGAGCAGTTCTTC. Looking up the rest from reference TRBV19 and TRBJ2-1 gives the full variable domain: DGGITQSPKYLFRKEGQNVTLSCEQNLNHDAMYWYRQDPGQGLRLIYYSQIVNDFQKGDIAEGYSVSREKKESFPLTVTSAQKNPTAFYLCASRDQREGPYNEQFFGPGTRLTVL.

The CDR3 protein is CASSFTTGELFF. Here the CDR3 DNA reads TGTGCCAGCAGTTTTACCACCGGGGAGCTGTTTTTT. The rearrangement uses TRBV12-3 or TRBV12-4 and TRBJ2-2; D is uncertain. The V gene lost 3 bases and the J gene lost 4 bases, with 3 bases spanning the gap. The CDR3 consists of 12 residues.

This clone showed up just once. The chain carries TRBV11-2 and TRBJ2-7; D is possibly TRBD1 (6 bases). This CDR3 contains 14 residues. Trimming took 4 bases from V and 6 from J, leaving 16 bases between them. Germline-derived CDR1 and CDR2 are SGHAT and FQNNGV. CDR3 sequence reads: CASSSSPTGREQYF. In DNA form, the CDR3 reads TGTGCCAGCAGCTCTAGCCCCACAGGGCGCGAGCAGTACTTC. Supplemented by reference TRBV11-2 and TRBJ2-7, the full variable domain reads EAGVAQSPRYKIIEKRQSVAFWCNPISGHATLYWYQQILGQGPKLLIQFQNNGVVDDSQLPKDRFSAERLKGVDSTLKIQPAKLEDSAVYLCASSSSPTGREQYFGPGTRLTVT.

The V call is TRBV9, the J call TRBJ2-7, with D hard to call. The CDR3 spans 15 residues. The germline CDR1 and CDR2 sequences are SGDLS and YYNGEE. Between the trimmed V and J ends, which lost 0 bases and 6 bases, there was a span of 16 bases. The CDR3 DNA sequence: TGTGCCAGCAGCGTAGGGGCAGCCGGATTGGCCGAGCAGTACTTC. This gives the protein CASSVGAAGLAEQYF.

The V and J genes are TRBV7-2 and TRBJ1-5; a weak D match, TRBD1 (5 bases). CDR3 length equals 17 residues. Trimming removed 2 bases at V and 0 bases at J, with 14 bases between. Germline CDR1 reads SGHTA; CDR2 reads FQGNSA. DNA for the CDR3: TGTGCCAGCAGCTTAAATGGGGCTCCCTATAGCAATCAGCCCCAGCATTTT. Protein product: CASSLNGAPYSNQPQHF.

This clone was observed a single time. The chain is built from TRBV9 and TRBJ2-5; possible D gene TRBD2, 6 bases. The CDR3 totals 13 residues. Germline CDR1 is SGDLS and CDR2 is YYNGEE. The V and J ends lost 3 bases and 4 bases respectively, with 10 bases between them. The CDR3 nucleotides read TGTGCCAGCAGCGGTGGAGGGGTAGAGACCCAGTACTTC. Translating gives CASSGGGVETQYF.

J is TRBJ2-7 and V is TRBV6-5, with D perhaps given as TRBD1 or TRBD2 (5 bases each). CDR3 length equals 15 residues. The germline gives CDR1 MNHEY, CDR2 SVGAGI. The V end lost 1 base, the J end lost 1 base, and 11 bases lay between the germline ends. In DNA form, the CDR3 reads TGTGCCAGCAGTTACTTGGGGGTAGGGTCCTACGAGCAGTACTTC. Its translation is CASSYLGVGSYEQYF.

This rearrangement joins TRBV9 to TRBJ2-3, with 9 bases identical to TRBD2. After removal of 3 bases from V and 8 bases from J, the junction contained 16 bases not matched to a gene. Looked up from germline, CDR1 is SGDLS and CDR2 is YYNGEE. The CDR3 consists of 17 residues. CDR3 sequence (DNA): TGTGCCAGCAGCGCCAGATTCGCGGGGGGGCAGGTGGCTACGCAGTATTTT. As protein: CASSARFAGGQVATQYF.

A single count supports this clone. The CDR3 DNA is TGTGCCAGCAGTTACGGAGGGACGGATGGCTACACCTTC. Translation gives CASSYGGTDGYTF. V usage is TRBV6-5 and J usage is TRBJ1-2; tentatively, D is TRBD1 (5 bases). There are 13 residues in the CDR3. Trimming removed 2 bases from V and 6 bases from J, with 10 bases in between. CDR1 and CDR2 from the germline V gene are MNHEY and SVGAGI.

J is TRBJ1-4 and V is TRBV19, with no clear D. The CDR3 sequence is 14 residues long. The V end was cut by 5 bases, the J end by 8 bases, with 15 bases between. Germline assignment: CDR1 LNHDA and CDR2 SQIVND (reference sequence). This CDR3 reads CASSSYGGGEKLFF. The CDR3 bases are TGTGCCAGTAGTTCATACGGCGGAGGGGAAAAACTGTTTTTT.

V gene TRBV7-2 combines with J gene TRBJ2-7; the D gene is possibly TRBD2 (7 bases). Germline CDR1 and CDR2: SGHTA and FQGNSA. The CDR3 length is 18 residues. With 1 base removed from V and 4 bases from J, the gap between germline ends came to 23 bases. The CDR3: CASSLGARGGIRVYEQYF. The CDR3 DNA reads TGTGCCAGCAGCTTAGGTGCGAGGGGGGGAATTAGGGTGTACGAGCAGTACTTC.

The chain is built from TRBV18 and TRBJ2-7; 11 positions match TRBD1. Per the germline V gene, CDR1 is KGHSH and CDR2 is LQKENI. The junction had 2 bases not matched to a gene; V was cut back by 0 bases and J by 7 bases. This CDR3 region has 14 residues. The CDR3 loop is CASSPPGTGGEQYF. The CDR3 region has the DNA TGTGCCAGCTCACCACCCGGGACAGGGGGGGAGCAGTACTTC.

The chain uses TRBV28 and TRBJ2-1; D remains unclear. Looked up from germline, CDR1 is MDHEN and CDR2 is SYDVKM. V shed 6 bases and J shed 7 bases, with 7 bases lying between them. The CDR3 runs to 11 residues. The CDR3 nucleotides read TGTGCCAGCAGAGGATTTAATGAGCAGTTCTTC. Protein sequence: CASRGFNEQFF.

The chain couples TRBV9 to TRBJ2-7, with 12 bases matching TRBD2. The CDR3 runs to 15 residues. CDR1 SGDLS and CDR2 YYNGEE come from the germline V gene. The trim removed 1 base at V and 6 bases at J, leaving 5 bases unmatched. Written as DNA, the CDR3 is TGTGCCAGCAGCGTACCTCTAGCGGGAGGGGGCGAGCAGTACTTC. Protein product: CASSVPLAGGGEQYF.

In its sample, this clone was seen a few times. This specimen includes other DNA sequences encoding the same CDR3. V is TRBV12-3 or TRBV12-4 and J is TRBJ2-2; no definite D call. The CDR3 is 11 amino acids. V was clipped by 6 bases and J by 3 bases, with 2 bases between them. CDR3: CASRYTGELFF. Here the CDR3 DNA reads TGTGCCAGCAGATACACCGGGGAGCTGTTTTTT.